The clone carrying this T cell receptor beta chain was seen a few times. The antigen is unknown. Using CD45RO/CCR7/CD25/CD127/CD95/CD27, CD4+ naive, central memory, regulatory and stem cell-like memory cells were sorted. The whole isolated RNA underwent reverse transcription, so sequencing captured expressed TCRB transcripts. Profiled with immunoSEQ multiplex PCR; TCRdb holds only in-frame clones, not every one. The sample comprises roughly 700,000 clones, under 15% of which are singletons, and around 0.022% rests with the top ten. V was clipped by 4 bases and J by 1 base, with 12 bases between them. CDR3 length equals 14 residues. The germline V gene has CDR1 GTSNPN and CDR2 SVGIG (reference sequence). The entry originates in a study of beta chain features in type 1 diabetes. Overall study results and limits: Shortening of TCRB CDR3s, moderate but significant, appeared in all four CD4+ subsets of Type 1 diabetes patients. Junctions at VDJ sites from type 1 diabetes patients had fewer insertions and more deletions.

Material for sequencing was naive CD4+ T cells from blood. The sequence came from a man aged 18-30 years with type 1 diabetes. The chain uses TRBV30 and TRBJ2-3, with a weak D call TRBD2 (5 bases). The CDR3 sequence is CAWKGVGGTDTQYF. The CDR3 DNA reads TGTGCCTGGAAGGGCGTGGGAGGCACAGATACGCAGTATTTT.